This TCR beta chain was obtained from a study of T cells after yellow fever vaccination. Trimming pared 7 bases from V and 0 bases from J, leaving 12 bases between. This CDR3 comprises 13 residues. Germline CDR1 reads SQVTM; CDR2 reads ANQGSEA. This clonotype was seen at least ten times. One entry per CDR3 protein, called by TCRdb with MiXCR from the 5' RACE reads. The data hold some 400,000 distinct CDR3 sequences, with 6.2% observed a single time. The sequenced sample was PBMCs, obtained 5 days after the yellow fever booster vaccination. This receptor was taken from a man aged 25-40 years who received the YFV17D yellow fever vaccine. The chain employs TRBV29-1 and TRBJ2-5, with a weak D call TRBD2 (5 bases). For the CDR3, the DNA is TGCAGCGGCCGCCCGGGGAACCAAGAGACCCAGTACTTC. It specifies CSGRPGNQETQYF.